This T cell receptor beta chain was sequenced for a study of blood T cell repertoires in COVID-19. CDR1 is LNHDA, CDR2 SQIVND, per germline (reference sequence). This CDR3 spans 14 amino acids. V shed 6 bases and J shed 4 bases, with 15 bases lying between them. This table comes from immunoSEQ multiplex PCR, and its TCRdb copy is limited to in-frame clones, with some not included. The data contain about 320,000 clones, about four fifths of them singletons. V usage is TRBV19 and J usage is TRBJ1-2; possibly TRBD1 for D (5 bases). The source material was peripheral blood. The receptor was isolated from a woman in her 50s with acute or convalescent COVID-19. The CDR3 loop reads CASRKAGSSYGYTF. CDR3 nucleotides: TGTGCCAGTAGGAAGGCAGGGTCTAGCTATGGCTACACCTTC.